This is a list of T cell receptor beta chains from one sample in a study of cytomegalovirus exposure and HLA in healthy donors. The assay was immunoSEQ multiplex PCR, and TCRdb's table has in-frame clones only and misses some. The data contain 130,000 or so clones, 85% to 90% of them singletons. The sample consisted of PBMCs. Every receptor here comes from a woman younger than 30 in good health and CMV-seropositive. The CDR3 runs from the conserved cysteine through the conserved F or W. Each record gives: V gene, J gene, clone size, D gene, CDR3 DNA, CDR3 protein. A D gene is named only where the DNA matches it firmly. Clone size, where shown, is once, few, many, or a class for clones that have expanded.

TRBV5-1	TRBJ1-1	NA	NA	TGCGCCAGCAGCTTGGACAGGATGAACACTGAAGCTTTCTTT	CASSLDRMNTEAFF
TRBV2	TRBJ2-3	NA	TRBD2	TGTGCCACAGGACTAGCGGTGAGGACAGATACGCAGTATTTT	CATGLAVRTDTQYF
TRBV12-5	TRBJ1-2	once	NA	TGTGCTAGTAACTCCGGGGGGCGCAGGGATGGCTACACCTTC	CASNSGGRRDGYTF
TRBV7-9	TRBJ1-1	NA	TRBD1	TGTGCCAGCAGCTTAGTTGGGGGACAGGGGGTCACTGAAGCTTTCTTT	CASSLVGGQGVTEAFF
TRBV15	TRBJ1-2	NA	NA	TGTGCCACCAGCGGGGGGGCGCGGGGACTTATTAACTATGGCTACACCTTC	CATSGGARGLINYGYTF
TRBV27	TRBJ2-3	once	TRBD2	TGTGCCAGCAGTCCCCGGACTAGCGGGGGGTCTGAGTATTTT	CASSPRTSGGSEYF
TRBV5-1	TRBJ1-2	NA	NA	TGCGCCAGCAGCCTAGACCCCGACTCTTATGGCTACACCTTC	CASSLDPDSYGYTF
TRBV29-1	TRBJ2-5	NA	NA	TGCAGCGTGCGGACGGTCGGACTAGAGACCCAGTACTTC	CSVRTVGLETQYF
TRBV5-4	TRBJ1-1	NA	NA	TGTGCCAGCAGCTTCGGGAACACTGAAGCTTTCTTT	CASSFGNTEAFF
TRBV15	TRBJ1-2	NA	TRBD1	TGTGCCACCAGCAGAGATAAGGACAGGGGGCTCTGGCACTATGGCTACACCTTC	CATSRDKDRGLWHYGYTF
TRBV13	TRBJ2-7	NA	NA	TGTGCCAGCAGCCCCACGCGGGGGCGAAGCTACGAGCAGTACTTC	CASSPTRGRSYEQYF
TRBV18	TRBJ1-4	NA	NA	TGTGCCAGCTCACCCAGGACAGATGAAAAACTGTTTTTT	CASSPRTDEKLFF
TRBV5-8	TRBJ2-2	NA	NA	TGTGCCAGCAGCTTGGCCGGTTCCCCGCGGCCCGGGGAGCTGTTTTTT	CASSLAGSPRPGELFF
TRBV6-4	TRBJ1-5	few	NA	TGTGCCAGCAGTCCCGAGACGAGGCAGCCCCAGCATTTT	CASSPETRQPQHF
TRBV7-9	TRBJ2-5	once	NA	TGTGCCAGCAGCTTAGCGGGGCTTCAAGAGACCCAGTACTTC	CASSLAGLQETQYF
TRBV7-8	TRBJ2-7	NA	NA	TGTGCCAGCAGCTTAAGGAGGGGTTGGAACGAGCAGTACTTC	CASSLRRGWNEQYF
TRBV28	TRBJ1-5	once	TRBD1	TGTGCCAGCAGTGCCCTACAGGGGACGCAGCCCCAGCATTTT	CASSALQGTQPQHF
TRBV28	TRBJ2-7	once	NA	TGTGCCAGCAGTCCCCCGGCCCGGGGAACCGAGCAGTACTTC	CASSPPARGTEQYF
TRBV30	TRBJ1-1	NA	NA	TGTGCCGGAACAGGGTGGCTCGGTGGTGAAGCTTTCTTT	CAGTGWLGGEAFF
TRBV5-4	TRBJ2-2	NA	NA	TGTGCCAGCAGCTTGACAGGGACTACCACCGGGGAGCTGTTTTTT	CASSLTGTTTGELFF
TRBV28	TRBJ2-2	NA	TRBD2	TGTGCCAGCAGTTTATCCGGGACTAGCCCCGGGGAGCTGTTTTTT	CASSLSGTSPGELFF
TRBV29-1	TRBJ2-7	NA	NA	TGCAGCGCTAGTACGGGATGGATGGACGAGCAGTACTTC	CSASTGWMDEQYF
TRBV28	TRBJ1-5	NA	TRBD1	TGTGCCAGCAGTTCCGGGACAGGGTGGAATCAGCCCCAGCATTTT	CASSSGTGWNQPQHF
TRBV5-4	TRBJ1-2	NA	TRBD1	TGTGCCAGCAGAAAACAGGGGGCGGGCTATGGCTACACCTTC	CASRKQGAGYGYTF
TRBV28	TRBJ1-2	NA	NA	TGTGCCAGCAGTTCCCATCTTCTGTCGGGGAAGGTCGACTATGGCTACACCTTC	CASSSHLLSGKVDYGYTF
TRBV7-9	TRBJ2-1	NA	TRBD2	TGTGCCAGCAGCTCGTCTAGCGGGGGGATTGAGCAGTTCTTC	CASSSSSGGIEQFF
TRBV2	TRBJ2-5	NA	NA	TGTGCCAGCAGTGCTAGGGGGGAGACCCAGTACTTC	CASSARGETQYF
TRBV6-1	TRBJ2-7	NA	NA	TGTGCCAGCAACAGGGACACCACCTACGAGCAGTACTTC	CASNRDTTYEQYF
TRBV2	TRBJ1-2	NA	NA	TGTGCCAGCAGTGTATATGGACTGCCGATCTATGGCTACACCTTC	CASSVYGLPIYGYTF
TRBV28	TRBJ2-2	NA	NA	TGTGCCGGCAGGGGCGCGGGCACCGGGGAGCTGTTTTTT	CAGRGAGTGELFF
TRBV28	TRBJ1-3	NA	NA	TGTGCCAGCAGTTTGAAGGCGGGCGAGGTTTCTGGAAACACCATATATTTT	CASSLKAGEVSGNTIYF
TRBV4-1	TRBJ2-5	NA	NA	TGCGCCAGCAGCCAAGTCGAGGGGGTAGAGACCCAGTACTTC	CASSQVEGVETQYF
TRBV5-1	TRBJ2-5	NA	TRBD1	TGCGCCAGCAGCCCGGGACAGTCGGTGGAGACCCAGTACTTC	CASSPGQSVETQYF
TRBV6-9	TRBJ2-2	NA	NA	TGTGCCAGCAGTTATTCGATAATCGATCGAGGGCCCGGGGAGCTGTTTTTT	CASSYSIIDRGPGELFF
TRBV27	TRBJ1-3	NA	TRBD1	TGTGCCAGCCGACAGGGGCGAACTGGAAACACCATATATTTT	CASRQGRTGNTIYF
TRBV25-1	TRBJ1-1	NA	TRBD1	TGTGCCAGCAGTAAACAGGGGGCCCCTGAAGCTTTCTTT	CASSKQGAPEAFF
TRBV2	TRBJ2-3	NA	NA	TGTGCCAGTGACCTGGCCGGGTCGGGCACAGATACGCAGTATTTT	CASDLAGSGTDTQYF
TRBV5-8	TRBJ1-2	NA	NA	TGTGCCAGCAGCTTGGGACAGCTGAACTATGGCTACACCTTC	CASSLGQLNYGYTF
TRBV7-9	TRBJ2-7	NA	TRBD2	TGTGCCAGCAGCTCCTGGACTAGCGGGGACTCCTACGAGCAGTACTTC	CASSSWTSGDSYEQYF
TRBV7-2	TRBJ2-4	NA	TRBD1	TGTGCCAGCAGCGGCGACAGGGGGGGGAACATTCAGTACTTC	CASSGDRGGNIQYF
TRBV9	TRBJ2-7	once	NA	TGTGCCAGCAGCGTAGGCCCCACAGGGGGGGGCACGAACGAGCAGTACTTC	CASSVGPTGGGTNEQYF
TRBV13	TRBJ1-4	NA	NA	TGTGCCAGCAGCTCGAGCGGGGGATTCAAAAAACTGTTTTTT	CASSSSGGFKKLFF
TRBV29-1	TRBJ2-1	NA	NA	TGCAGCGTTGAAGACGTCGGGGATGAGCAGTTCTTC	CSVEDVGDEQFF
TRBV27	TRBJ2-7	NA	TRBD2	TGTGCCAGCCAGCGGGGTGACGAGCAGTACTTC	CASQRGDEQYF
TRBV5-6	TRBJ1-1	once	NA	TGTGCCAGCAGCTGGGGTGCGAAGGACAGAGGACCGAACACTGAAGCTTTCTTT	CASSWGAKDRGPNTEAFF
TRBV28	TRBJ1-5	NA	NA	TGTGCCAGCAGTTCCTTGGGTTTCAGGGATTCAGGCCAGCCCCAGCATTTT	CASSSLGFRDSGQPQHF
TRBV28	TRBJ1-4	NA	NA	TGTGCCAGCAGCGACGGAACAGCTGGAAAACTGTTTTTT	CASSDGTAGKLFF
TRBV6-5	TRBJ1-2	NA	NA	TGTGCCACCAACCGAAGAGGCGTCTATGGCTACACCTTC	CATNRRGVYGYTF
TRBV10-3	TRBJ1-2	NA	TRBD1	TGTGCCATCAGGGCGGGACAGGACTATGGCTACACCTTC	CAIRAGQDYGYTF
TRBV19	TRBJ2-7	NA	TRBD1	TGTGCCAGTAGTAGGACAGGGACAGGCGAGCAGTACTTC	CASSRTGTGEQYF
TRBV10-1	TRBJ1-1	NA	TRBD1	TGCGCCAGCAGTGAATCCCTTGACAGGGGGGACACTGAAGCTTTCTTT	CASSESLDRGDTEAFF
TRBV5-8	TRBJ1-1	NA	NA	TGTGCCAGCAGCTTAACGGTTCAGGGATTGGCTTTCTTT	CASSLTVQGLAFF